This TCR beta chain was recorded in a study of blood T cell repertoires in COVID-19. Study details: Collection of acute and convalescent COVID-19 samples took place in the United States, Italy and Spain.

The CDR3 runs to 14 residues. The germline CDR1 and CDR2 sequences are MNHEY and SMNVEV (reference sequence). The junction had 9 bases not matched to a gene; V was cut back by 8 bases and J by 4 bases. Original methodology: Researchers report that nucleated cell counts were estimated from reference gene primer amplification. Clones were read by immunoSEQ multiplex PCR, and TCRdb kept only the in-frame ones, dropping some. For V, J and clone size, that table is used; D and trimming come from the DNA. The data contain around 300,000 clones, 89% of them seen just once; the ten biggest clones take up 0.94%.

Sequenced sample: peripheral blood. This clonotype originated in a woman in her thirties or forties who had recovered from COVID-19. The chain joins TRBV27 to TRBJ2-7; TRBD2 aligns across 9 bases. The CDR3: CASGYSGSPYEQYF. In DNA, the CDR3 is TGTGCCAGCGGGTATAGCGGGAGTCCTTACGAGCAGTACTTC.